A single sample is the source of the 3 T cell receptor beta chains below, sequenced in a study of T cells after yellow fever vaccination. Each CDR3 protein gets one entry after TCRdb re-called the 5' RACE reads with MiXCR. This sample has more than 450,000 distinct CDR3 sequences; 20% to 25% occur once, and the top ten carry about 16%. The source was PBMCs, collected roughly 20 days after the first yellow fever vaccination. The source of these receptors is a man aged 18 to 30 who received the YFV17D yellow fever vaccine.

This clonotype has at least ten counts. The chain joins TRBV4-1 to TRBJ2-7; D tentatively fits TRBD1 or TRBD2 (5 bases each). CDR3 size: 11 residues. The germline CDR1 and CDR2 sequences are MGHRA and YSYEKL. V lost 6 bases to trimming and J lost 3 bases, with 6 bases between them. CDR3 residues: CASRRGYEQYF. The CDR3 DNA follows: TGCGCCAGCAGGAGGGGCTACGAGCAGTACTTC.

The genes are TRBV7-3 and TRBJ2-1; 8 bases line up with TRBD2. Germline lookup yields CDR1 SGHTA and CDR2 FQGTGA. The V segment lost 0 bases and the J segment 4 bases; nucleotides outside the gene matches: 2. The CDR3 is 15 residues long. CDR3 in amino acids: CASSLTGTRYNEQFF. The CDR3 DNA reads TGTGCCAGCAGCTTAACCGGGACTAGATACAATGAGCAGTTCTTC.

The chain carries TRBV12-3 or TRBV12-4 and TRBJ2-1, with 12 positions matching TRBD2. The CDR3 has 20 amino acids. The V gene end was trimmed by 6 bases and the J gene end by 1 base; junction bases not matched to a gene: 16. CDR3 coding DNA: TGTGCCAGCAGCTCCGAAACTCTAGCGGGGGGGCCTCGATCCTACAATGAGCAGTTCTTC. Amino acid sequence: CASSSETLAGGPRSYNEQFF.